The rows below give T cell receptor beta chains drawn from one sample of a study of blood T cells in healthy people across ages. Using its own MiXCR run on the 5' RACE reads, TCRdb lists one record per CDR3 protein. Among some 1.5 million distinct CDR3 sequences listed, under 30% were seen once. The specimen sequenced was blood. The receptor source for this set is a woman in her thirties in good health. Both conserved end residues are trimmed from each CDR3.

>12|TRBV5-4|TRBJ2-3
ASSIQGGTDTQY
>12|TRBV30|TRBJ2-3
AWSLRTGRATQY
>14|TRBV3-1|TRBJ2-3
ASSPVASGEGDTQY
>11|TRBV7-3|TRBJ1-2
ASSFGGFGGYT
>12|TRBV29-1|TRBJ2-2
SVGGGTNTGELF
>13|TRBV9|TRBJ2-3
ASSVTAITTDTQY
>13|TRBV5-1|TRBJ2-3
ASSVGPPGGDTQY
>12|TRBV25-1|TRBJ2-7
ASELAGGFYEQY
>15|TRBV4-3|TRBJ1-2
ASSQEVTGGDSFGYT
>11|TRBV5-1|TRBJ1-1
ASSGSLNTEAF
>15|TRBV20-1|TRBJ1-1
SARSWRAPNLNTEAF
>11|TRBV29-1|TRBJ2-3
SVEVASADTQY
>12|TRBV5-1|TRBJ2-5
ASSVSSGQETQY
>13|TRBV6-5|TRBJ2-1
ASSQYRSSYNEQF
>11|TRBV20-1|TRBJ1-4
RGRDTTNEKLF
>11|TRBV2|TRBJ1-2
ASRRGPLGGYT
>11|TRBV20-1|TRBJ2-5
SAPGPGVETQY
>12|TRBV25-1|TRBJ2-7
ASTPRGVASEQY
>11|TRBV20-1|TRBJ1-4
SARDVQGKKLF
>12|TRBV2|TRBJ2-7
ASRVAILSYEQY
>11|TRBV7-8|TRBJ1-2
AGSLGGAGGYT
>12|TRBV14|TRBJ1-2
ASSPRGLGYGYT
>13|TRBV12-3/TRBV12-4|TRBJ2-7
AGTDLGPFSYEQY
>12|TRBV20-1|TRBJ2-1
SASDPITGNEQF
>11|TRBV6-6|TRBJ1-5
ASTLGIIQPQH
>15|TRBV18|TRBJ2-1
ASSPSLGPSSYNEQF
>12|TRBV29-1|TRBJ2-3
SVDVGLSTDTQY
>11|TRBV29-1|TRBJ2-3
SVDWWETDTQY
>13|TRBV5-1|.
ASSQYRGDTDTQY
>12|TRBV27|TRBJ2-7
ASSPWGGGHEQY
>13|TRBV7-2|TRBJ2-3
ASSSDGTSTDTQY
>12|TRBV4-1|TRBJ1-1
ASSQVQDETEAF
>12|TRBV6-5|TRBJ2-3
ASSYGGGSDTRY
>11|TRBV30|TRBJ2-3
AWSVRQTDTQY
>12|TRBV20-1|TRBJ2-5
SARQQGVGETQY
>15|TRBV7-9|TRBJ2-1
ASTLEAGLTGWNEQF
>12|TRBV6-5|TRBJ2-7
ASSYRDGAYEQY
>13|TRBV29-1|TRBJ2-7
SVASQGSASRLQY
>12|TRBV7-9|TRBJ2-3
ASSFSPSTDTQY
>13|TRBV7-9|TRBJ2-7
ASSLARTGMDEQY